This T cell receptor beta chain was sequenced in a study of T cell responses to AZD1222 COVID-19 vaccine (dated by TCRdb to the early 2020s). Regarding the research as a whole: A total of 233 trial participants underwent TCR sequencing, of whom around 200 received two doses of AZD1222 and 26 received two doses of the MenACWY control vaccine. Enrollment into the trials was organized by age into subgroups of 18-55, 56-69 and 70-plus years, and those subgroups contained roughly 150, 30 and 60 TCR-sequenced participants, respectively.

Beyond this particular receptor, the publication reports: The vaccine-associated CD4 TCRs covered the entire spike protein, and the dominant responses fell in regions 160-218 and 743-854. Spike-specific TCR breadth and depth rose significantly after two AZD1222 doses compared with day 0 and with MenACWY recipients. In the small 56-69-year group, the increase in depth fell short of significance, most likely because of low power. Conclusions about previously exposed vaccinees were limited because only 5 or 6 AZD1222 recipients were SARS-CoV-2 seropositive at baseline. Reportedly, almost half of the unique spike-specific TCRs recognized epitopes lying outside the regions that are mutated in the B.1.351 and B.1.1.7 variants. Because no day 14 peak-response samples were available, the repertoires could be characterized only after the peak T cell response. Participants were mostly white British, with more females than males. The authors suggested clonal diversity may have been underestimated.

The CDR3 regions of human TCRbeta chains were analyzed by immunosequencing. Processing in the source paper ran as follows. Repertoire TCRs were checked for matches against a reference library of SARS-CoV-2-specific TCRs that had been generated using the MIRA antigen-specificity platform. Breadth was defined as the fraction of unique TCRs that were SARS-CoV-2-associated. Depth was defined as the fraction of total T cells that were SARS-CoV-2-associated. Using the MIRA data, every spike-specific TCR was mapped to the spike region that the TCR reacted to and assigned to either a CD4 or a CD8 class. Log10-transformed breadth and depth values were compared by one-way ANOVA with Sidak's multiple comparisons tests. Here the immuneACCESS table is served through TCRdb, limited to in-frame sequences with V and J called. Missing clones are a known gap in these copies; in checked studies unresolved V genes cover under half, and the rest lacks a known reason. V and J calls and clone size are copied from that table; D and trimming were computed from the DNA. A total of around 140,000 clones appear in this sample, around 84% of them only once. Of the sample, 5% to 6% is held by the ten largest clones.

The time point label corresponds to: about 28 days (+/-7) after the second vaccine dose. AZD1222 recipients with second doses at about 4 weeks or about 12 weeks were pooled, because spike-specific TCR depth and breadth did not differ between schedules. Vaccinee samples came from UK trials COV001 and COV002, including a single-blind randomized controlled phase 2/3 trial of AZD1222 (ChAdOx1 nCoV-19) in healthy adults. For TCRbeta chain sequencing, PBMC samples from trial participants were taken at day 0 and at day 28 after the second dose. Comments on this clone: No antigen is known for it. Base qualities were left out, and no much larger clone turns up one base away.

The germline V gene sets CDR1 to KGHSH and CDR2 to LQKENI. Its CDR3 holds 17 amino acids, cysteine through phenylalanine. The CDR3 DNA has 51 bases and is translated from base 1. V is cut by 3 bases and J by 4 bases, and the space between the germline ends is 21 bases. The sequence is built from TRBV18 and TRBJ1-1; perhaps TRBD1 is the D gene, with 6 bases matching. This TCR was sampled from an adult who received the AZD1222 COVID-19 vaccine. The material was peripheral blood, obtained 28 days after the second AZD1222 dose. In nucleotide form, the sequence is TGTGCCAGCTCACCGGTGGCGGGGGCGCGATGGTCCACTGAAGCTTTCTTT. Its amino acids are CASSPVAGARWSTEAFF.